The present entry profiles one TCR beta chain with its context. This record comes from a study of cytomegalovirus exposure and HLA in healthy donors. Primers: 60 Vbeta forward and 13 Jbeta reverse. Clones were read by immunoSEQ multiplex PCR, and TCRdb kept only the in-frame ones, dropping some. This table holds approximately 200,000 clones, 75% to 90% found once. V dropped 5 bases and J dropped 1; count of bases not matched to a gene: 3. The CDR3 extends over 14 amino acids. Germline-derived CDR1 and CDR2 are SSHAT and FNYEAQ (reference sequence). The source is a woman between 50 and 59 years old in good health and CMV-seropositive. The chain employs TRBV7-7 and TRBJ2-3; 7 bases are shared with TRBD2. The sequenced sample was PBMCs. The chain's CDR3 is CASSPSGRTDTQYF. CDR3 nucleotide sequence: TGTGCCAGCAGCCCTAGCGGCCGCACAGATACGCAGTATTTT.